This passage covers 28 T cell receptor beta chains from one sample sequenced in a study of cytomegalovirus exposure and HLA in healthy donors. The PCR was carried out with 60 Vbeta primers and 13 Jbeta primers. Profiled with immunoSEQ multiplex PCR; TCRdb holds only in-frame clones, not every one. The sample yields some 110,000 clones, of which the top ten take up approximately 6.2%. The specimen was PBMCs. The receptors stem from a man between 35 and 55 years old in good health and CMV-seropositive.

The CDR3 loop is CASSLSTRNYNEQFF. The CDR3 nucleotides read TGTGCCAGCAGTTTAAGCACTAGGAATTACAATGAGCAGTTCTTC. The chain is built from TRBV28 and TRBJ2-1, with TRBD2 as a possible D gene (5 bases). Trimming removed 2 bases from V and 4 bases from J, with 12 bases in between. The CDR3 spans 15 residues. The germline CDR1 and CDR2 sequences are MDHEN and SYDVKM.

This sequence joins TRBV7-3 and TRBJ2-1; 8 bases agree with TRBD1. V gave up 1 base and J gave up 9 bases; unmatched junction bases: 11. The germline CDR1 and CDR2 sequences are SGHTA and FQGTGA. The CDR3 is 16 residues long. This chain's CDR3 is CASSLNPTGGRGEQFF. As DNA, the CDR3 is TGTGCCAGCAGCTTAAATCCAACAGGGGGACGGGGTGAGCAGTTCTTC.

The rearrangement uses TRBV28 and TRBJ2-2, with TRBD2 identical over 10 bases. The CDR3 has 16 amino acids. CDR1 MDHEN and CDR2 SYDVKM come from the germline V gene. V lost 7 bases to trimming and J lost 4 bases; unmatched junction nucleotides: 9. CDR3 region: CASKRVAGGFTGELFF. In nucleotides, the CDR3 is TGTGCCAGCAAGAGAGTAGCGGGAGGATTCACCGGGGAGCTGTTTTTT. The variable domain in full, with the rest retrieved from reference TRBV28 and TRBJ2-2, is DVKVTQSSRYLVKRTGEKVFLECVQDMDHENMFWYRQDPGLGLRLIYFSYDVKMKEKGDIPEGYSVSREKKERFSLILESASTNQTSMYLCASKRVAGGFTGELFFGEGSRLTVL.

The CDR3 region has the DNA TGTGCCAGCAGTGAAGCGGACTCATCCTACAATGAGCAGTTCTTC. This gives the protein CASSEADSSYNEQFF. The chain uses TRBV6-1 and TRBJ2-1; D perhaps matches TRBD2 (5 bases). CDR1 MNHNS and CDR2 SASEGT come from the germline V gene. V was trimmed by 0 bases and J by 1 base, leaving 7 bases between them. The CDR3 is made up of 15 amino acids.

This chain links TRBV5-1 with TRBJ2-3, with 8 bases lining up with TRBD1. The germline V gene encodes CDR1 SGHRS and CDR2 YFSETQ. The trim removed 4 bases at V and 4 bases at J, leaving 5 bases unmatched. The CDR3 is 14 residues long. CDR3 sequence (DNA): TGCGCCAGCAGCGCAGGACAGGGCCCAGATACGCAGTATTTT. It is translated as CASSAGQGPDTQYF.

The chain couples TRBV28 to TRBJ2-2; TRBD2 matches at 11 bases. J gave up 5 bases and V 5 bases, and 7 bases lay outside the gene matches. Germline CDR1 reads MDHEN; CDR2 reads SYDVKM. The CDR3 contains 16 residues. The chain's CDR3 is CASSVLAGGGTGELFF. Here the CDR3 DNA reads TGTGCCAGCAGTGTCCTAGCGGGAGGAGGGACCGGGGAGCTGTTTTTT.

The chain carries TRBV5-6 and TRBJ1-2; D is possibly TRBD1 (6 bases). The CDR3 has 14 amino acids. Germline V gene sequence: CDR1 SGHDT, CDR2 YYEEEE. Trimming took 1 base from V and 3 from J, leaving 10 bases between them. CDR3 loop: CASSLYWTDYGYTF. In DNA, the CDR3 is TGTGCCAGCAGCTTGTATTGGACAGACTATGGCTACACCTTC.

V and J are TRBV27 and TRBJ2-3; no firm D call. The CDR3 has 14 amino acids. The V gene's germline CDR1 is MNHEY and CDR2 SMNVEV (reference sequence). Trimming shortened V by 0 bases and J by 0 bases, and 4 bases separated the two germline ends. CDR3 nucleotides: TGTGCCAGCAGTTTATCGACAAGCACAGATACGCAGTATTTT. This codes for CASSLSTSTDTQYF.

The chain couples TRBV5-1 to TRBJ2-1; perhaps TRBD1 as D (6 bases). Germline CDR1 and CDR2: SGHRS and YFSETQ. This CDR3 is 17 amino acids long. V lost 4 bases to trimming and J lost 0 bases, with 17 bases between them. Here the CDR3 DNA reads TGCGCCAGCAGCGGTGGGGGCGCTGGGAGCTCCTACAATGAGCAGTTCTTC. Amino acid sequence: CASSGGGAGSSYNEQFF.

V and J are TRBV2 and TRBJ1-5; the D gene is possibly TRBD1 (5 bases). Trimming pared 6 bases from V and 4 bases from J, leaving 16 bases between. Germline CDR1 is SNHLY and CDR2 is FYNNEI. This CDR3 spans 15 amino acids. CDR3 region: CASRALQGGNQPQHF. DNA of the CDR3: TGTGCCAGCAGGGCCCTCCAGGGTGGTAATCAGCCCCAGCATTTT.

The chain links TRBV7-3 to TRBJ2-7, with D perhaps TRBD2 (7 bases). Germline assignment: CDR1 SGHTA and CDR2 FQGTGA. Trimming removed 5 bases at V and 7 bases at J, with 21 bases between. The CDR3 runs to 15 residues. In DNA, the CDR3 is TGTGCCAGCAGCCCCTCCGGGGGGACAAGTCGGGAGCAGTACTTC. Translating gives CASSPSGGTSREQYF.

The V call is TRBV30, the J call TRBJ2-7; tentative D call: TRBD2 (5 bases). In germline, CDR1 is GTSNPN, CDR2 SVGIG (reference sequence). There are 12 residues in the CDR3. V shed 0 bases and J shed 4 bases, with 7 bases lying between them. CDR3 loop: CAWSVRGYEQYF. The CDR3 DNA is TGTGCCTGGAGTGTTCGGGGTTACGAGCAGTACTTC.

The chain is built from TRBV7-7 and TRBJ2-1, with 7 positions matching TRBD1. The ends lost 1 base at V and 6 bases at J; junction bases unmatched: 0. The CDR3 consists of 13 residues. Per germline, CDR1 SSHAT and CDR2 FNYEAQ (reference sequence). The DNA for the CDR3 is TGTGCCAGCAGCTTAGGACAGGGCAATGAGCAGTTCTTC. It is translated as CASSLGQGNEQFF.

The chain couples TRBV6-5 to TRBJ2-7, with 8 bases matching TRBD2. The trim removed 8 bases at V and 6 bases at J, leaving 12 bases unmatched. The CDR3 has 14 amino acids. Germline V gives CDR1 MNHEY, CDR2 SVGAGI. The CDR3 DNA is TGTGCCAGCTCGGTAGGGACTAGGAGTGGCGAGCAGTACTTC. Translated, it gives CASSVGTRSGEQYF.

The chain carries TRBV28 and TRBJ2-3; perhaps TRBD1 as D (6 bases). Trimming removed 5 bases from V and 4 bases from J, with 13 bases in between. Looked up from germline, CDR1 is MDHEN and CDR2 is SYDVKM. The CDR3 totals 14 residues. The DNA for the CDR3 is TGTGCCAGCAGTCGTCAGGGGTTCTCAGATACGCAGTATTTT. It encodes CASSRQGFSDTQYF.

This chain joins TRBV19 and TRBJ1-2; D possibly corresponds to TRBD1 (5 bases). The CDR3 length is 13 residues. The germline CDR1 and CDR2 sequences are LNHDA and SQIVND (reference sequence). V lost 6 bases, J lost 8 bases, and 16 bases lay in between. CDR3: CASRGHPPFGYTF. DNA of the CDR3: TGTGCCAGTAGAGGACACCCTCCTTTCGGCTACACCTTC.

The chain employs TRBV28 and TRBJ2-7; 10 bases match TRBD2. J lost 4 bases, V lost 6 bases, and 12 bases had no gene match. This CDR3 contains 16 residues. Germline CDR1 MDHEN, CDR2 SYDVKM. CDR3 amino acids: CASRIRLRTSGYEQYF. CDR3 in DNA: TGTGCCAGCAGGATCCGCCTAAGGACTAGCGGATACGAGCAGTACTTC.

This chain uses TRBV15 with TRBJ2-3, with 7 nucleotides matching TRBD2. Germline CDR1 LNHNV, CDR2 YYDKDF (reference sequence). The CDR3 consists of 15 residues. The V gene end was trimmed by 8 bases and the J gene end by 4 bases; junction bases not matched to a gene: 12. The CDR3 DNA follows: TGTGCCACCCGGGGAGTGAGCGGGATTTCAGATACGCAGTATTTT. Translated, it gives CATRGVSGISDTQYF.

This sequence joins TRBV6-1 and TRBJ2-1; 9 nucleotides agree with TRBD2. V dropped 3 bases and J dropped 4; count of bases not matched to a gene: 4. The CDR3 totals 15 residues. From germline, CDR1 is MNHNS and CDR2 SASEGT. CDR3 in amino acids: CASSERLAAYNEQFF. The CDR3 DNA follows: TGTGCCAGCAGTGAGCGACTAGCGGCTTACAATGAGCAGTTCTTC.

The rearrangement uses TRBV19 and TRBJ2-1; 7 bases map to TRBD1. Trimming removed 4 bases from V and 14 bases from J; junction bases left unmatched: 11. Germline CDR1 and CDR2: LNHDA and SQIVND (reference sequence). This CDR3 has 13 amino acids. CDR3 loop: CASSSFDRAGEFF. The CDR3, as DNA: TGTGCCAGTAGTAGTTTCGACAGGGCCGGGGAGTTCTTC.

The CDR3 DNA sequence: TGTGCCTGGAGTGTCATGTCGGGAGAGCAGTTCTTC. Amino acid sequence: CAWSVMSGEQFF. The V and J genes are TRBV30 and TRBJ2-1, with a possible D match to TRBD2 (5 bases). With 0 bases removed from V and 10 bases from J, the gap between germline ends came to 10 bases. This CDR3 is 12 amino acids long. Germline CDR1 is GTSNPN and CDR2 is SVGIG (reference sequence).

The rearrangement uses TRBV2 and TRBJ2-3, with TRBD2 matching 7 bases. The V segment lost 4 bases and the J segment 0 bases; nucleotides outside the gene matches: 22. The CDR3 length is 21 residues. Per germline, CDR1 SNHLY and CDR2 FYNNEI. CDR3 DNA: TGTGCCAGCAGTGGGATGAGGGGCGGGGGTGATAAGGGGTCTAGCACAGATACGCAGTATTTT. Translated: CASSGMRGGGDKGSSTDTQYF.

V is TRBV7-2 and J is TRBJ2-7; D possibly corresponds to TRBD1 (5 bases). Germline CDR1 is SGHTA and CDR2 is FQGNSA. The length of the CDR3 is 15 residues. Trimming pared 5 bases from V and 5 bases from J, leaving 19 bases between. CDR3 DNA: TGTGCCAGCAGCATAACAGGACCGCGCTTGCACGAGCAGTACTTC. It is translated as CASSITGPRLHEQYF.

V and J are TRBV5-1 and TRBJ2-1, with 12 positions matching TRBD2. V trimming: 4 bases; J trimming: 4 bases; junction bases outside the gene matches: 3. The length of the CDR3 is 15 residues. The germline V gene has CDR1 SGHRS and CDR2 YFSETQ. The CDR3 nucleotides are TGCGCCAGCAGCCGGACTAGCGGGACATACAATGAGCAGTTCTTC. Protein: CASSRTSGTYNEQFF.

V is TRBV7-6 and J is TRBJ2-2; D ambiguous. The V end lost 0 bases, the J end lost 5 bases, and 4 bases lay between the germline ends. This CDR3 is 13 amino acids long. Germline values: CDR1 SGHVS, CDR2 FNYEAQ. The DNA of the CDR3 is TGTGCCAGCAGCTTAGCATCTACCGGGGAGCTGTTTTTT. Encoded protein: CASSLASTGELFF.

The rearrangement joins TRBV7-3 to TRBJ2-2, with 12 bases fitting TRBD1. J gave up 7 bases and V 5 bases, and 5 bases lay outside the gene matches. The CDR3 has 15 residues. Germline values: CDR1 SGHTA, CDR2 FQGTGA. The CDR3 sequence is CASSRGQGAVGELFF. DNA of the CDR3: TGTGCCAGCAGCCGGGGACAGGGGGCGGTCGGGGAGCTGTTTTTT.

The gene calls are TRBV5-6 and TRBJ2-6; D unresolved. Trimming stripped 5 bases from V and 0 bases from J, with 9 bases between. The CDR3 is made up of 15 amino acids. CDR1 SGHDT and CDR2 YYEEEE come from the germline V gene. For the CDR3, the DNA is TGTGCCAGCAGATACCAAGCCTCTGGGGCCAACGTCCTGACTTTC. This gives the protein CASRYQASGANVLTF.

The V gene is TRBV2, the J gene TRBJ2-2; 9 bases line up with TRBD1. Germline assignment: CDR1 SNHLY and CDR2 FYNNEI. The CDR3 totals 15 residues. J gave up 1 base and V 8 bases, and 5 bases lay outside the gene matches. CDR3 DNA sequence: TGTGCCAGCGACCGGGGACAGGGGAACACCGGGGAGCTGTTTTTT. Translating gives CASDRGQGNTGELFF.